The rows below give T cell receptor beta chains drawn from one sample of a study of blood T cells in healthy people across ages. TCRdb ran MiXCR on the 5' RACE reads and lists one entry per CDR3 protein. Of about 720,000 distinct CDR3 sequences listed, approximately 25% were seen once; the top ten hold approximately 3.7%. This same sample was also taken into another study, of T cells of mothers and their children.

The sequenced material came from blood. These receptors originate from a boy aged 5-17 years in good health. The CDR3 runs from the conserved cysteine through the conserved F or W. The D gene is left open where the match is weak. A row's size may be missing; if present it is once, few, many or a size class.

v_gene,d_gene,j_gene,abundance,CDR3nt,CDR3aa
TRBV29-1,TRBD1,TRBJ1-1,few,TGCAGCGCCGAGCCCGGACAGGGGACTGAAGCTTTCTTT,CSAEPGQGTEAFF
TRBV20-1,.,TRBJ2-5,many,TGCAGTGCAACTAGAAGTGGAGAGACCCAGTACTTC,CSATRSGETQYF
TRBV9,.,TRBJ2-5,.,TGTGCCAGCAGTAAGGGGAAACAGATAGTCCAAGAGACCCAGTACTTC,CASSKGKQIVQETQYF
TRBV30,TRBD1,TRBJ2-3,few,TGTGCCTGGAGTATTGGGACAGGGGGCACAGATACGCAGTATTTT,CAWSIGTGGTDTQYF
TRBV28,TRBD2,TRBJ2-5,.,TGTGCCAGCATCCAGTGGGGAACTAGCGGGGGCCCCCAAGAGACCCAGTACTTC,CASIQWGTSGGPQETQYF
TRBV12-3/TRBV12-4,.,TRBJ2-1,.,TGTGCCAGCAGTTTGGCGCCAAAGAATGAGCAGTTCTTC,CASSLAPKNEQFF
TRBV7-7,.,TRBJ2-1,.,TGTGCTAGCAGCCCCCATAGTAGCTCCTACAATGAGCAGTTCTTC,CASSPHSSSYNEQFF
TRBV29-1,TRBD1,TRBJ2-7,many,TGCAGCGTGAGGACAGGGGAATCCTACGAGCAGTACTTC,CSVRTGESYEQYF
TRBV9,.,TRBJ2-7,few,TGTGCCAGCAGCCCCGGACGGCCCTTCGACGAGCAGTACTTC,CASSPGRPFDEQYF
TRBV29-1,.,TRBJ2-1,many,TGCAGCGTTGTTCTCGATGAGCAGTTCTTC,CSVVLDEQFF
TRBV29-1,TRBD2,TRBJ2-1,.,TGCAGCGTTGTGTGGGGGAGGGACGCCGTGGGCGATGAGCAGTTCTTC,CSVVWGRDAVGDEQFF
TRBV28,TRBD1,TRBJ2-3,few,TGTGCCAGCAGCCCCGACAGGGGGCAGACAGATACGCAGTATTTT,CASSPDRGQTDTQYF
TRBV28,.,TRBJ2-7,few,TGTGCCAGCAGTTTCGCGACCTTGGGTAGCTACGAGCAGTACTTC,CASSFATLGSYEQYF
TRBV6-2/TRBV6-3,TRBD2,TRBJ2-1,.,TGTGCCAGCAGCTACCCCATACCACTAGCGGGAGATTCGAATGAGCAGTTCTTC,CASSYPIPLAGDSNEQFF
TRBV7-2,.,TRBJ2-7,.,TGTGCCAGCAGCATACCAGCGGAGGGTCCTCGCCCCGAGCAGTACTTC,CASSIPAEGPRPEQYF
TRBV13,TRBD2,TRBJ2-1,few,TGTGCCAGCAGCCCAGCTTTGCACTTAGCGGGAGGATACAATGAGCAGTTCTTC,CASSPALHLAGGYNEQFF
TRBV29-1,TRBD1,TRBJ2-7,.,TGCAGCGTGGAAACCGGGACAGGGTCGGACTACGAGCAGTACTTC,CSVETGTGSDYEQYF
TRBV7-9,.,TRBJ2-3,.,TGTGCCAGCAGCGACGGTACAGGGTGGTTGGATACGCAGTATTTT,CASSDGTGWLDTQYF
TRBV5-1,.,TRBJ2-7,.,TGCGCCAGCAGCTTGGGGGCAGACGAACGTCAGTACTTC,CASSLGADERQYF
TRBV7-9,.,TRBJ1-1,.,TGTGCCAGCAGCTTCCCGAGGCCTGAAGCTTTCTTT,CASSFPRPEAFF
TRBV15,.,TRBJ1-4,.,TGTGCCACCACCAAGGGAGGGGCTCGGGAAAAACTGTTTTTT,CATTKGGAREKLFF
TRBV11-3,.,TRBJ1-2,.,TGTGCCAGCAGGATAGGGGAAATTAACACCTTC,CASRIGEINTF
TRBV6-2/TRBV6-3,.,TRBJ1-2,.,TGTGCCAGCAGCTTACAGGTCATTATCCATGGCTACACCTTC,CASSLQVIIHGYTF
TRBV28,TRBD1,TRBJ1-5,few,TGTGCCAGCAAGACAGGACAGGGCAGCAATCAGCCCCAGCATTTT,CASKTGQGSNQPQHF
TRBV12-3/TRBV12-4,.,TRBJ2-6,.,TGTGCCAGCAGTTCTAGCTCATCTGGGGCCAACGTCCTGACTTTC,CASSSSSSGANVLTF
TRBV11-2,.,TRBJ2-7,.,TGTGCCAGCAGCCTACAACAGGCCACTTCCTACGAGCAGTACTTC,CASSLQQATSYEQYF
TRBV29-1,.,TRBJ2-5,few,TGCAGCGTCGCCCGTGGGGGAGAAGAGACCCAGTACTTC,CSVARGGEETQYF
TRBV4-3,TRBD2,TRBJ2-5,many,TGCGCCAGCAGCCAAGGGACTAGCGGACAAGAGACCCAGTACTTC,CASSQGTSGQETQYF
TRBV20-1,.,TRBJ1-1,once,TGCAGTGCTGCGCCGTTGGGGGTGAACACTGAAGCTTTCTTT,CSAAPLGVNTEAFF
TRBV20-1,.,TRBJ1-1,few,TGCAGTGCTAGAGATGGAGAGACTGAAGCTTTCTTT,CSARDGETEAFF
TRBV28,.,TRBJ1-5,.,TGTGCCAGCAGTTTTGGTCTTACCAATCAGCCCCAGCATTTT,CASSFGLTNQPQHF
TRBV6-4,.,TRBJ1-6,few,TGTGCCAGCAGCGTAAGATCACCCCTCCACTTT,CASSVRSPLHF
TRBV5-1,TRBD1,TRBJ2-7,.,TGCGCCAGCAGCTTGAATCAGGGGGCCGCTAGCGAGCAGTACTTC,CASSLNQGAASEQYF
TRBV6-5,TRBD2,TRBJ2-1,.,TGTGCCAGCACCCATAGCGGGAGTGAGGATGAGCAGTTCTTC,CASTHSGSEDEQFF
TRBV4-3,TRBD2,TRBJ2-3,few,TGCGCCAACAGCCCCTATGTCGGGGGGGTGACAGATACGCAGTATTTT,CANSPYVGGVTDTQYF
TRBV20-1,TRBD1,TRBJ2-1,.,TGCAGTGCCGGGACAGGGGTGCTGGGTGAGCAGTTCTTC,CSAGTGVLGEQFF
TRBV20-1,.,TRBJ1-5,.,TGCAGTGCTAGTCGGCAGGGGAGTCAGCCCCAGCATTTT,CSASRQGSQPQHF
TRBV7-2,.,TRBJ2-5,.,TGTGCCAGCAGCCTACAGGCTGGCCTCGGTGAGACCCAGTACTTC,CASSLQAGLGETQYF
TRBV4-3,TRBD1,TRBJ2-7,.,TGCGCCAGCAGCCAAGAAGGGCAGGGGGCCTACGAGCAGTACTTC,CASSQEGQGAYEQYF
TRBV6-5,.,TRBJ2-3,.,TGTGCCAGCAGTACAACTACGGATACGCAGTATTTT,CASSTTTDTQYF
TRBV29-1,.,TRBJ1-1,few,TGCAGCGTTGAATCTGCCAGGGAAGCTTTCTTT,CSVESAREAFF
TRBV3-1,TRBD2,TRBJ2-5,.,TGTGCCAGCAGCCAAGAGACAGGACTAGCGGGATCAACCCAGTACTTC,CASSQETGLAGSTQYF
TRBV2,.,TRBJ2-3,.,TGTGCCAGCAGCTTTGGGGGCAGCTACACAGATACGCAGTATTTT,CASSFGGSYTDTQYF
TRBV20-1,.,TRBJ2-7,.,TGCAGTGCTAGAGAATGGCCCCGCCCGACGCAGTACTTC,CSAREWPRPTQYF
TRBV20-1,TRBD2,TRBJ2-7,few,TGCAGTGCTAGGGTACTAGCGGGAGGACCCTACGAGCAGTACTTC,CSARVLAGGPYEQYF
TRBV20-1,.,TRBJ1-4,.,TGCAGTGCTAGTAGTGACAGAGAAAAACTGTTTTTT,CSASSDREKLFF
TRBV18,TRBD1,TRBJ1-6,few,TGTGCCAGCTCATCGCAGGGGGCGGAAAATTCACCCCTCCACTTT,CASSSQGAENSPLHF
TRBV25-1,.,TRBJ2-7,.,TGTGCCAGCAGTGAATCCGGTACAGGGAGGGGGGAGCAGTACTTC,CASSESGTGRGEQYF
TRBV4-3,TRBD2,TRBJ2-1,few,TGCGCCAGCAGCCATTCAGAGACTAGCGGGAGGGTTGAGCAGTTCTTC,CASSHSETSGRVEQFF
TRBV12-3/TRBV12-4,.,TRBJ1-4,few,TGTGCCAGCAGTTGGGCCAGGAAGGAAAAACTGTTTTTT,CASSWARKEKLFF
TRBV20-1,.,TRBJ2-4,once,TGCAGTGCTAGAGAGTGGCAGCTAGCCAAAAACATTCAGTACTTC,CSAREWQLAKNIQYF
TRBV7-6,TRBD2,TRBJ2-7,.,TGTGCCAGCAGCTTAGAGGCGGGGGAGCTCTACGAGCAGTACTTC,CASSLEAGELYEQYF
TRBV12-3/TRBV12-4,TRBD2,TRBJ2-1,.,TGTGCCAGCACCGGGAGGGCCTCCCTCAATGAGCAGTTCTTC,CASTGRASLNEQFF
TRBV4-1,.,TRBJ2-2,few,TGCGCCAGCAGCCACTTCATCACCGGGGAGCTGTTTTTT,CASSHFITGELFF
TRBV29-1,.,TRBJ1-2,.,TGCAGCGTTGAAATGGGGAGCTACACCTTC,CSVEMGSYTF
TRBV29-1,TRBD1,TRBJ2-3,few,TGCAGCGTTGAACGCGGTGGGGGACAGAAGACTAGCACAGATACGCAGTATTTT,CSVERGGGQKTSTDTQYF
TRBV12-3/TRBV12-4,.,TRBJ2-1,few,TGTGCCAGCAGTGAAGAGACTCCCGGTGGCGCAAACAATGAGCAGTTCTTC,CASSEETPGGANNEQFF
TRBV15,TRBD2,TRBJ2-7,.,TGTGCCACCAGCTCGGGGAGGGACTACGAGCAGTACTTC,CATSSGRDYEQYF
TRBV5-1,.,TRBJ2-3,few,TGCGCCAGCAGTGAGGTACCAGCGGCAGATACGCAGTATTTT,CASSEVPAADTQYF
TRBV6-5,.,TRBJ2-1,.,TGTGCCAGCAGCCGCAGGGAGAAGCAGTTCTTC,CASSRREKQFF